A single sample gave rise to the 10 T cell receptor beta chains below, sequenced in a study of blood T cell repertoires in COVID-19. The assay was immunoSEQ multiplex PCR, and TCRdb's table has in-frame clones only and misses some. The repertoire holds about 160,000 clones, with approximately 86% as singletons. Material: peripheral blood. The receptor source for this set is a woman aged 60-70 years who had recovered from COVID-19.

This chain connects TRBV10-3 to TRBJ1-6, with D possibly matching TRBD1 (5 bases). Germline V gives CDR1 ENHRY, CDR2 SYGVKD. There are 12 residues in the CDR3. V was clipped by 5 bases and J by 8 bases, with 7 bases between them. The CDR3 sequence: CAISTGDSPLHF. Here the CDR3 DNA reads TGTGCCATCAGTACAGGAGATTCACCCCTCCACTTT.

This chain links TRBV7-3 with TRBJ2-5; 10 positions agree with TRBD2. CDR1 SGHTA and CDR2 FQGTGA come from the germline V gene. Trimming took 5 bases from V and 4 from J; bases not matched to a gene: 4. This CDR3 comprises 14 residues. The DNA of the CDR3 is TGTGCCAGCAGCCTAGCGGGGGTATCAGAGACCCAGTACTTC. Amino acids: CASSLAGVSETQYF.

The chain recombines TRBV5-4 with TRBJ2-5; TRBD1 is a possible D gene (6 bases). This CDR3 spans 13 amino acids. In germline, CDR1 is SGHNT, CDR2 YYREEE (reference sequence). V was clipped by 4 bases and J by 5 bases, with 12 bases between them. The CDR3 here is CASSTDSRETQYF. The CDR3 bases are TGTGCCAGCAGCACGGACAGTCGGGAGACCCAGTACTTC.

The sample holds a few counts of this clone. V and J are TRBV6-2 or TRBV6-3 and TRBJ1-2; the D gene is possibly TRBD1 (5 bases). The ends were cut back, 6 bases at V and 5 bases at J, with 13 bases in the middle. The germline CDR1 and CDR2 sequences are MNHEY and SVGEGT. CDR3 length: 13 amino acids. In DNA form, the CDR3 reads TGTGCCAGCAGCCTCGACAGAGCTTATGGCTACACCTTC. Translated, it gives CASSLDRAYGYTF.

This chain uses TRBV5-1 with TRBJ2-7; D uncertain. Germline CDR1 SGHRS, CDR2 YFSETQ. CDR3 size: 14 residues. V gave up 3 bases and J gave up 0 bases, with 10 bases separating them. In DNA form, the CDR3 reads TGCGCCAGCAGCTCCCTAGGCACCTCCTACGAGCAGTACTTC. Its protein is CASSSLGTSYEQYF.

The chain couples TRBV2 to TRBJ1-1; 9 bases line up with TRBD1. This CDR3 spans 16 amino acids. Germline V gene lookup returns CDR1 SNHLY and CDR2 FYNNEI. V trimming: 6 bases; J trimming: 7 bases; junction bases outside the gene matches: 15. Here the CDR3 reads CASRSNTGTGSIEAFF. The DNA for the CDR3 is TGTGCCAGCAGAAGTAACACCGGGACAGGGAGTATTGAAGCTTTCTTT.

The gene calls are TRBV6-5 and TRBJ1-3, with D perhaps matching TRBD1 (6 bases). The CDR3 loop spans 15 amino acids. CDR1 and CDR2 from the germline V gene are MNHEY and SVGAGI. The ends were cut back, 10 bases at V and 0 bases at J, with 16 bases in the middle. The CDR3 is CATASGGASGNTIYF. CDR3 DNA: TGTGCCACTGCTTCGGGGGGCGCCTCTGGAAACACCATATATTTT.

This clone occurred a few times. This sequence joins TRBV19 and TRBJ2-7; D ambiguous. Trimming pared 5 bases from V and 4 bases from J, leaving 18 bases between. There are 15 residues in the CDR3. CDR1 is LNHDA, CDR2 SQIVND, per germline (reference sequence). CDR3 sequence reads: CASSRPGISIYEQYF. CDR3 DNA: TGTGCCAGTAGTCGTCCGGGTATCAGTATTTACGAGCAGTACTTC.

V gene TRBV3-1 (or the pseudogene TRBV3-2) combines with J gene TRBJ2-2; 9 bases align to TRBD1. Germline CDR1 is LGHDT and CDR2 is YNNKEL (reference sequence). The V and J ends lost 4 bases and 4 bases, in that order; junction bases with no gene match: 7. This CDR3 comprises 16 residues. CDR3 amino acids: CASSPTGTGITGELFF. The CDR3 region has the DNA TGTGCCAGCAGCCCAACCGGGACAGGGATCACCGGGGAGCTGTTTTTT.

The chain uses TRBV6-4 and TRBJ2-2; a possible D gene is TRBD1 (5 bases). The CDR3 has 14 residues. V gave up 5 bases and J gave up 7 bases, with 14 bases separating them. Germline assignment: CDR1 MRHNA and CDR2 SNTAGT. The CDR3 reads CASSLDISYGELFF. The CDR3, as DNA: TGTGCCAGCAGTCTGGACATTTCATACGGGGAGCTGTTTTTT.